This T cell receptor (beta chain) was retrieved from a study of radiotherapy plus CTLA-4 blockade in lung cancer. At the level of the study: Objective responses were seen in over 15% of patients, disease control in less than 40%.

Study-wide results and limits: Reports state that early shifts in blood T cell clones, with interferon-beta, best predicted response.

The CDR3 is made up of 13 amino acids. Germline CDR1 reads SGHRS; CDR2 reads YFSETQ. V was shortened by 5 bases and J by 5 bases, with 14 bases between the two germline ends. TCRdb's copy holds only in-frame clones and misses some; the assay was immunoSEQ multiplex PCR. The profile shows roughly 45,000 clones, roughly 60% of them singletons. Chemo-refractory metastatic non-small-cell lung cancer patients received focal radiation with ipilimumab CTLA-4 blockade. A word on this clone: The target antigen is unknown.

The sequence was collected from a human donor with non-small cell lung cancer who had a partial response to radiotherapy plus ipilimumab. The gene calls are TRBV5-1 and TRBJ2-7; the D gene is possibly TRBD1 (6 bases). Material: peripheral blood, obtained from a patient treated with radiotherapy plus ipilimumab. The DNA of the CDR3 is TGCGCCAGCAGAAAACAGGGTCTTGACGAGCAGTACTTC. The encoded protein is CASRKQGLDEQYF.